The entry that follows covers one TCR beta chain sequence. Its antigen is as yet unknown. The assay was immunoSEQ multiplex PCR, and TCRdb's table has in-frame clones only and misses some. The sample includes approximately 40,000 clones. This record belongs to a study of T cells in women clearing cervical HPV infection. Whole-study results and caveats: CIN3+ cases had significantly higher TCR richness than controls; evenness did not differ.

The sample was blood buffy coat. The TCR was taken from a woman aged 18-70 years with a cervical HPV16 infection that either progressed to CIN3+ or cleared (not recorded which).

Partial CDR3 DNA: TGTGCCAGCAGCTTATACTCCGGTAACAACTATGGC. Translating it yields CASSLYSGNNYG. The full CDR3 is CASSLYSGNNYGYTF. This sequence joins TRBV7-2 and TRBJ1-2; D unclear. The missing CDR3 end, 3 residues past where the read stops, is filled in from the germline J gene. Trimming pared 2 bases from V and 2 bases from J, leaving 12 bases between. CDR3 size: 15 residues. Germline loops: CDR1 SGHTA, CDR2 FQGNSA.